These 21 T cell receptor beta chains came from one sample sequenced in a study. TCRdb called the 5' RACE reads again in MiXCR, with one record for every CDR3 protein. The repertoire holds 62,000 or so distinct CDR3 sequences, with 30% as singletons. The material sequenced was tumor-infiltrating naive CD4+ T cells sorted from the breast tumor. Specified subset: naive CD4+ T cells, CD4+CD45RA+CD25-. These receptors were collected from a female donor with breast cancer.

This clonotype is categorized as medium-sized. The CDR3 spells CASSYSGLAGVYNEQFF. In nucleotides, the CDR3 is TGTGCCAGCAGTTACTCGGGACTAGCGGGAGTGTACAATGAGCAGTTCTTC. The V gene is TRBV6-2 or TRBV6-3, the J gene TRBJ2-1; 14 bases match TRBD2. The germline gives CDR1 MNHEY, CDR2 SVGEGT. V trimming: 0 bases; J trimming: 4 bases; junction bases outside the gene matches: 2. CDR3 length: 17 amino acids.

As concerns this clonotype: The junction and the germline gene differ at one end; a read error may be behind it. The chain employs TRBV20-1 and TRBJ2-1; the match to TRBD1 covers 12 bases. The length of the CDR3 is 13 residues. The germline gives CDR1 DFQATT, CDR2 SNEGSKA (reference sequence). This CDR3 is CSSGTGGLNEQLF. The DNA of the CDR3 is TGCAGTTCCGGGACAGGGGGCCTAAATGAGCAGCTCTTC.

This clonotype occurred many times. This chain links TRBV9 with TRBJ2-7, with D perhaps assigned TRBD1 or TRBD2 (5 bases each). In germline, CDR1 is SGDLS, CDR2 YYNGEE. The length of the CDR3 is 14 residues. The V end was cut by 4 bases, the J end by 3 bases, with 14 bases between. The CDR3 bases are TGTGCCAGCAGCCCGAAGGGACGGAACTACGAGCAGTACTTC. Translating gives CASSPKGRNYEQYF.

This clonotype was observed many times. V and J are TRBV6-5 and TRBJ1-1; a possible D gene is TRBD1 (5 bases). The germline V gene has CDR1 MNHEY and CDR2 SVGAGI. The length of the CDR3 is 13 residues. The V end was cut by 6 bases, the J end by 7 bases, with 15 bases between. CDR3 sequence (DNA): TGTGCCAGCAGACTTAGACAGTTTCTTGAAGCTTTCTTT. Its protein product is CASRLRQFLEAFF.

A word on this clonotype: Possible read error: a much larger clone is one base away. The CDR3 loop reads CSARAGTGWDEQYF. The CDR3, as DNA: TGCAGTGCTAGAGCTGGGACAGGGTGGGACGAGCAGTACTTC. The rearrangement uses TRBV20-1 and TRBJ2-7; 9 bases map to TRBD1. The CDR3 is 14 amino acids. Germline V gene sequence: CDR1 DFQATT, CDR2 SNEGSKA (reference sequence). J was trimmed by 5 bases and V by 1 base; bases with no gene match: 6.

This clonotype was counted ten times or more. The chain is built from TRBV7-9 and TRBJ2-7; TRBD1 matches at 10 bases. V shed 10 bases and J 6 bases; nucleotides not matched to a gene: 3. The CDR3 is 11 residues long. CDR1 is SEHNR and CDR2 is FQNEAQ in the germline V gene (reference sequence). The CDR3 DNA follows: TGTGCCATCGACAGGGGGCGCGAGCAGTACTTC. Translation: CAIDRGREQYF.

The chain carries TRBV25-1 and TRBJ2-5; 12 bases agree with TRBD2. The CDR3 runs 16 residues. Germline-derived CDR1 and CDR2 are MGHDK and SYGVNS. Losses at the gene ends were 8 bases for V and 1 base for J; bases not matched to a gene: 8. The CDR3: CASGSQTSGGQETQYF. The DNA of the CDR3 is TGTGCCAGCGGTTCCCAGACTAGCGGGGGCCAAGAGACCCAGTACTTC.

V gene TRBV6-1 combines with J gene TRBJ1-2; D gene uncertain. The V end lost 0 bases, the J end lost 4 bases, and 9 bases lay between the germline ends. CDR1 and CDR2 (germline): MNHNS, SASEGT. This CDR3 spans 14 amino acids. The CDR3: CASSEARTSYGYTF. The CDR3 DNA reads TGTGCCAGCAGTGAAGCAAGGACGTCCTATGGCTACACCTTC.

The CDR3, as DNA: TGTGCCAGCAGTTACTCGGGAATGGGCACAGATACGCAGTATTTT. Translation gives CASSYSGMGTDTQYF. The rearrangement joins TRBV6-5 to TRBJ2-3; no firm D call. The CDR3 length is 15 residues. Trimming left V 0 bases short and J 1 base short, with 8 bases between. Germline assignment: CDR1 MNHEY and CDR2 SVGAGI.

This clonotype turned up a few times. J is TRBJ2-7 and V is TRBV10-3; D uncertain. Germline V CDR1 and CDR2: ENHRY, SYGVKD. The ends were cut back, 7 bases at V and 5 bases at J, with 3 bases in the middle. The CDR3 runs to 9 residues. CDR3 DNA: TGTGCCATCAAAAACGAGCAGTACTTC. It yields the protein CAIKNEQYF.

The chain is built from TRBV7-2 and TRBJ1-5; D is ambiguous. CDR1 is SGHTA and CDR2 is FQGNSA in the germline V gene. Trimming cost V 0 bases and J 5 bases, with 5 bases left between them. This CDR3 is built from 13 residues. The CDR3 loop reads CASSLAEYQPQHF. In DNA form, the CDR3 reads TGTGCCAGCAGCTTAGCGGAATATCAGCCCCAGCATTTT.

The CDR3 DNA follows: TGCGCCAGCAGCGAACCGATAAGCACAGATACGCAGTATTTT. Protein: CASSEPISTDTQYF. The gene calls are TRBV5-1 and TRBJ2-3; no clear D. Per germline, CDR1 SGHRS and CDR2 YFSETQ. The CDR3 has 14 amino acids. Trimming shortened V by 4 bases and J by 0 bases, and 9 bases separated the two germline ends.

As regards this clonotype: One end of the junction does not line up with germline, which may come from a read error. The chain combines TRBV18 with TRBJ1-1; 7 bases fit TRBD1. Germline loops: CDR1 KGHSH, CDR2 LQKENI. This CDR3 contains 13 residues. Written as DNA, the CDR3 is TGTGCCAGCTCACCAACAGGGGACACTGAAGTTTTCTTT. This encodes CASSPTGDTEVFF.

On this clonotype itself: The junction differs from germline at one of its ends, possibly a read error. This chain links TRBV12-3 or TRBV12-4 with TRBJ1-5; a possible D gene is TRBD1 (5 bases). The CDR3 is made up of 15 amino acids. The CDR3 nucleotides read TGTGCCAGTAGTTTAGGCAGGGACAGCAATCAGCCCCAGCATTTT. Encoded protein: CASSLGRDSNQPQHF.

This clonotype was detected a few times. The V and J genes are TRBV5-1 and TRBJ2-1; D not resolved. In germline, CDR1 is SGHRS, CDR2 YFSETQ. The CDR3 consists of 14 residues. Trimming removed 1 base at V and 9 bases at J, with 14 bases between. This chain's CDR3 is CASSLIPTRGEQFF. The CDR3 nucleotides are TGCGCCAGCAGCTTGATACCTACACGCGGTGAGCAGTTCTTC.

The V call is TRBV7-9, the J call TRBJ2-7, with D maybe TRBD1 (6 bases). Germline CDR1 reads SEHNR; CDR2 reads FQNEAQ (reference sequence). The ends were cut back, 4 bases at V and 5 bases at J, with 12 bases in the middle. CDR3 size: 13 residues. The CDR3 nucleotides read TGTGCCAGCAGCTCAAACAGGGTCCACGAGCAGTACTTC. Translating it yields CASSSNRVHEQYF.

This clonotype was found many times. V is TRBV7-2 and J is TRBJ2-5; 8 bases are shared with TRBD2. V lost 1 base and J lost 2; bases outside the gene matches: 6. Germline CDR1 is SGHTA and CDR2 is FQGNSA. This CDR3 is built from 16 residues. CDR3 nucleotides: TGTGCCAGCAGCTTAGTTGCGGGAGGATCGCAAGAGACCCAGTACTTC. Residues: CASSLVAGGSQETQYF.

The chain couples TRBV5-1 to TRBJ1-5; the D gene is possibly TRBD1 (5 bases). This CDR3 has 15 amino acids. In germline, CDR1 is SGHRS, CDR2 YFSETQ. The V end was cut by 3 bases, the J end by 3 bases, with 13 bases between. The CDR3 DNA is TGCGCCAGCAGCTCCGGGGAGGGGACCAATCAGCCCCAGCATTTT. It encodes CASSSGEGTNQPQHF.

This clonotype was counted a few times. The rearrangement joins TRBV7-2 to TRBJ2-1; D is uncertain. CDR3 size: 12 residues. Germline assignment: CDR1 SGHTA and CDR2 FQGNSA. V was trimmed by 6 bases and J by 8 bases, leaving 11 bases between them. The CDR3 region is CASSSSRDEQFF. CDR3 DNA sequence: TGTGCCAGCAGTTCGTCCCGGGATGAGCAGTTCTTC. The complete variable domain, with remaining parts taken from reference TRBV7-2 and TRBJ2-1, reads GAGVSQSPSNKVTEKGKDVELRCDPISGHTALYWYRQSLGQGLEFLIYFQGNSAPDKSGLPSDRFSAERTGGSVSTLTIQRTQQEDSAVYLCASSSSRDEQFFGPGTRLTVL.

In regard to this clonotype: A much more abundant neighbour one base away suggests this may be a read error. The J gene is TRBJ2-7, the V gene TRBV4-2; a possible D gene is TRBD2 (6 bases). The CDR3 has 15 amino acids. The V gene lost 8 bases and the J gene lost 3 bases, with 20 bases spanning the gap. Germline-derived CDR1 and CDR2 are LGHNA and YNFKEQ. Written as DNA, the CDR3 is TGTGCCAGCGGACTACAGACAGCGAATAACTACGAGCAGTACTTC. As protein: CASGLQTANNYEQYF.

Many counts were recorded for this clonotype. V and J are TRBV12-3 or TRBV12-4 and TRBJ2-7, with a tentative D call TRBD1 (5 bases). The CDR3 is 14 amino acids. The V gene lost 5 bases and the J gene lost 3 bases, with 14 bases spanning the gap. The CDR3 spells CASSPFSDSYEQYF. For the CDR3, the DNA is TGTGCCAGCAGTCCCTTCAGCGACAGCTACGAGCAGTACTTC.